This T cell receptor (beta chain) was identified in a study of technical replicates of blood from several donors. Trimming cost V 5 bases and J 0 bases, with 13 bases left between them. This CDR3 has 16 amino acids. Germline V gene lookup returns CDR1 SSHAT and CDR2 FNYEAQ (reference sequence). TCRdb's table, derived via immunoSEQ multiplex PCR, lists solely in-frame clones and lacks some. Altogether 50,000 to 80,000 clones are present, 75% to 90% being singletons, with the ten largest covering 5.1%. Sequenced sample: PBMCs. The chain uses TRBV7-7 and TRBJ2-2; the D gene is possibly TRBD2 (6 bases). The TCR sequence derives from a human donor in good health. Some clones in this sample may be carry-over from other donors' samples. The CDR3: CASSPGGGTNTGELFF. The CDR3 nucleotides read TGTGCCAGCAGCCCCGGGGGTGGAACGAACACCGGGGAGCTGTTTTTT.